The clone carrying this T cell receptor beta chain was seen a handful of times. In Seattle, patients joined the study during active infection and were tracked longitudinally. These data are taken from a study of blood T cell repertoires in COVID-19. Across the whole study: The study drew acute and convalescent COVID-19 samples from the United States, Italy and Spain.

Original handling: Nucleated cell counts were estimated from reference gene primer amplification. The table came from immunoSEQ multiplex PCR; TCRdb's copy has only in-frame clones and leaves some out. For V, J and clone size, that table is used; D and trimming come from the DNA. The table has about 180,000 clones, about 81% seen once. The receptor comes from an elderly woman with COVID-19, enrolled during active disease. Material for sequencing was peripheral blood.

In DNA, the CDR3 is TGTGCCAGCAGCCCTCAGGGGAGCAATGAGCAGTTCTTC. It specifies CASSPQGSNEQFF. V gene TRBV4-2 combines with J gene TRBJ2-1, with a tentative D call TRBD1 (6 bases). CDR1 and CDR2 from the germline V gene are LGHNA and YNFKEQ. Trimming left V 4 bases short and J 6 bases short, with 10 bases between. This CDR3 comprises 13 residues.